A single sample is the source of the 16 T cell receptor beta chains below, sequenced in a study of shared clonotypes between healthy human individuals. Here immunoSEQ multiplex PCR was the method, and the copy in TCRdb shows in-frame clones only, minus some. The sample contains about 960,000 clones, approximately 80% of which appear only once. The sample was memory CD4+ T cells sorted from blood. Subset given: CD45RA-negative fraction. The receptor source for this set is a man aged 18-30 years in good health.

The CDR3 region is CASSSLLGQPQHF. CDR3 nucleotide sequence: TGTGCCAGCAGTTCCCTCCTTGGCCAGCCCCAGCATTTT. This chain connects TRBV6-5 to TRBJ1-5; D is ambiguous. Trimming removed 4 bases from V and 7 bases from J, with 11 bases in between. There are 13 residues in the CDR3. Germline lookup yields CDR1 MNHEY and CDR2 SVGAGI.

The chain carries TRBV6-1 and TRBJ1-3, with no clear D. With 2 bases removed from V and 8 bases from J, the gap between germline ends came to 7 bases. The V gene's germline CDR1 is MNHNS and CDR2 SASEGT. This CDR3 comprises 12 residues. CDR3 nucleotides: TGTGCCAGCAGTGAAACAAAGCACACCATATATTTT. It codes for CASSETKHTIYF.

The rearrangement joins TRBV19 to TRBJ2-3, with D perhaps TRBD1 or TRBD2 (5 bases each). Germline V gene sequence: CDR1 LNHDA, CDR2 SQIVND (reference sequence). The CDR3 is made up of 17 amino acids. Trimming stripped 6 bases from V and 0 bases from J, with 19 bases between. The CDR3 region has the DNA TGTGCCAGTAGCGCAGGGCGGCGGGTTTCTAGCACAGATACGCAGTATTTT. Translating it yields CASSAGRRVSSTDTQYF.

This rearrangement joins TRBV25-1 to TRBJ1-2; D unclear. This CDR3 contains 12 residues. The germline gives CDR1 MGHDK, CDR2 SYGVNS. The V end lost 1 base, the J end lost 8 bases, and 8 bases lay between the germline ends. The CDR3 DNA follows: TGTGCCAGCAGTGAATGGCCGGAAGGCTACACCTTC. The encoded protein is CASSEWPEGYTF.

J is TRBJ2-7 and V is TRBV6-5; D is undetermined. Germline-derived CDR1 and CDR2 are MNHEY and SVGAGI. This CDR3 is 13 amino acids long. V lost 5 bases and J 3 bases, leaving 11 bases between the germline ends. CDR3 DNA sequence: TGTGCCAGCAGTCCCCATGACCACTACGAGCAGTACTTC. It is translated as CASSPHDHYEQYF.

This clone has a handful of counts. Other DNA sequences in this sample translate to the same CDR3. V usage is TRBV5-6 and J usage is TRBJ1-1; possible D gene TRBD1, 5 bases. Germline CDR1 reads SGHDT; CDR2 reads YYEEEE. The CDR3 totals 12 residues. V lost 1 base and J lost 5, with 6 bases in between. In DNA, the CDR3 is TGTGCCAGCAGCTTGCAGGGTACTGAAGCTTTCTTT. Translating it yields CASSLQGTEAFF.

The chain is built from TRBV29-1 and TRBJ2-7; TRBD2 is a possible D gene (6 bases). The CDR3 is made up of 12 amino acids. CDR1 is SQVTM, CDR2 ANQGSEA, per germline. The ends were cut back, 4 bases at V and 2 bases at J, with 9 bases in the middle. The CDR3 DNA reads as TGCAGCGTTGCTGGGGAGGCCTACGAGCAGTACTTC. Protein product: CSVAGEAYEQYF.

CDR3 amino acids: CASSRPGLNGPYGYTF. CDR3 DNA sequence: TGTGCCAGCAGCAGACCCGGCCTTAACGGCCCCTATGGCTACACCTTC. The chain joins TRBV28 to TRBJ1-2; D is uncertain. The length of the CDR3 is 16 residues. Germline values: CDR1 MDHEN, CDR2 SYDVKM. With 6 bases removed from V and 4 bases from J, the gap between germline ends came to 21 bases.

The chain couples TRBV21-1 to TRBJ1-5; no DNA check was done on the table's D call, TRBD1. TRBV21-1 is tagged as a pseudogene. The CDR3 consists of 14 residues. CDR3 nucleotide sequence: TGTGCCAGCAGCCTCACAGGGGAAAATCAGCCCCAGCATTTT. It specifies CASSLTGENQPQHF.

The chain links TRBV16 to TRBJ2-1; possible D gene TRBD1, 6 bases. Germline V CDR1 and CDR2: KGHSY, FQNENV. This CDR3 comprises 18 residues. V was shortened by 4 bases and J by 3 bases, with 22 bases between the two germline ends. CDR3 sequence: CASSRRRKRDTFYNEQFF. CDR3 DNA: TGTGCCAGCAGCCGCCGCAGAAAACGGGACACTTTCTACAATGAGCAGTTCTTC. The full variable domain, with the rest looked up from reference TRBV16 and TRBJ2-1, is GEEVAQTPKHLVRGEGQKAKLYCAPIKGHSYVFWYQQVLKNEFKFLISFQNENVFDETGMPKERFSAKCLPNSPCSLEIQATKLEDSAVYFCASSRRRKRDTFYNEQFFGPGTRLTVL.

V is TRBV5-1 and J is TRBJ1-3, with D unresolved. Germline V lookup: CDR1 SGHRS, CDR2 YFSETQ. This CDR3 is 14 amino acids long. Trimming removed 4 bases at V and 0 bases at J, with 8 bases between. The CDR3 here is CASSSLNSGNTIYF. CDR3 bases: TGCGCCAGCAGCAGTCTAAACTCTGGAAACACCATATATTTT.

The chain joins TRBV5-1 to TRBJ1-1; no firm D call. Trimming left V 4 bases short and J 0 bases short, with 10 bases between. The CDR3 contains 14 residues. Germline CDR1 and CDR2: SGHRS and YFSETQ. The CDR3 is CASSTFTLNTEAFF. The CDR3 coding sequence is TGCGCCAGCAGCACTTTTACCTTGAACACTGAAGCTTTCTTT.

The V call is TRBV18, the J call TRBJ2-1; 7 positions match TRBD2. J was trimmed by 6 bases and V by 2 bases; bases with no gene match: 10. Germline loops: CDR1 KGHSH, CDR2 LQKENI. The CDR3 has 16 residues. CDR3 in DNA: TGTGCCAGCTCACCAAGCCCGGGACTAAAGGGCAATGAGCAGTTCTTC. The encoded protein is CASSPSPGLKGNEQFF.

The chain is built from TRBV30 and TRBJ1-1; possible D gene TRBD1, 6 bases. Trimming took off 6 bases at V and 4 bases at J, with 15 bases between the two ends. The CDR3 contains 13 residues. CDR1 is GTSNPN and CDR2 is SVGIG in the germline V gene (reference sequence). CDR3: CACQGGLGTEAFF. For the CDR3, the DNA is TGTGCCTGCCAAGGGGGTCTAGGCACTGAAGCTTTCTTT.

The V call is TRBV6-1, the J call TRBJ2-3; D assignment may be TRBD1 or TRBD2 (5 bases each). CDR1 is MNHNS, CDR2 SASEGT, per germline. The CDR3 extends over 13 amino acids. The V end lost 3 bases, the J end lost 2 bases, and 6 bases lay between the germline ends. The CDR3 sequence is CASSDGTTDTQYF. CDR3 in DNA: TGTGCCAGCAGTGATGGGACCACAGATACGCAGTATTTT.

The CDR3 sequence: CASSWGPTSNEQFF. CDR3 coding DNA: TGCGCCAGCAGCTGGGGGCCCACCTCCAATGAGCAGTTCTTC. The V gene is TRBV5-1, the J gene TRBJ2-1; D may be TRBD1 (6 bases). This CDR3 spans 14 amino acids. Germline lookup yields CDR1 SGHRS and CDR2 YFSETQ. V gave up 3 bases and J gave up 6 bases, with 13 bases separating them.